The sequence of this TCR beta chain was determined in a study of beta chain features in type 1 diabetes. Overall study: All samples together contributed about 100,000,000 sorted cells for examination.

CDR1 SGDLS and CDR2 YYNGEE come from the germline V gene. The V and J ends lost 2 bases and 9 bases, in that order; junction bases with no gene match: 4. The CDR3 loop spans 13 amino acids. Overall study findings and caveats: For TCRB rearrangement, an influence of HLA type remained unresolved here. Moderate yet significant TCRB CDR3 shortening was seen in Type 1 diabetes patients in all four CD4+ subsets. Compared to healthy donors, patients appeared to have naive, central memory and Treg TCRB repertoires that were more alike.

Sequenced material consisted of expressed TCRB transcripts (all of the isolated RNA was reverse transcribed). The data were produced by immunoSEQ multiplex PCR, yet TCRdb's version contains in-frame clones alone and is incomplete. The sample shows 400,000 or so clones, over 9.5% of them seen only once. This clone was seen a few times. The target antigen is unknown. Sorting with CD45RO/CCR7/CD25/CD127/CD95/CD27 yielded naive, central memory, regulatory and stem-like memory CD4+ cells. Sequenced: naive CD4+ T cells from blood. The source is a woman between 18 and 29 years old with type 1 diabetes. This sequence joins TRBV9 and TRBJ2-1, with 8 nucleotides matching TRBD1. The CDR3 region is CASSVTGVSEQFF. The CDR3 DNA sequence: TGTGCCAGCAGCGTGACAGGGGTATCTGAGCAGTTCTTC. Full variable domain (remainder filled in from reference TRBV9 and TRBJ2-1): DSGVTQTPKHLITATGQRVTLRCSPRSGDLSVYWYQQSLDQGLQFLIQYYNGEERAKGNILERFSAQQFPDLHSELNLSSLELGDSALYFCASSVTGVSEQFFGPGTRLTVL.